These T cell receptor beta chains were read from a single sample in a study of technical replicates of blood from a few donors. TCRdb's copy holds only in-frame clones and misses some; the assay was immunoSEQ multiplex PCR. The repertoire holds some 79,000 clones, with more than 85% as singletons. Source material: T cells isolated from PBMCs. The receptors stem from a human donor in good health. Some clones in this sample may be carry-over from other donors' samples. The CDR3 runs from the conserved cysteine through the conserved F or W. A D gene is named only where the DNA matches it firmly. Part of the rows lack a size; the others show once, few, many or a class for expanded clones.

d_call j_call clone_size cdr3_length v_call cdr3_aa cdr3_nt
NA TRBJ2-1 NA 16 TRBV11-2 CASSLSQGGSRSEQFF TGTGCCAGCAGCTTATCACAGGGCGGGAGTAGGAGTGAGCAGTTCTTC
NA TRBJ1-2 NA 13 TRBV6-6 CASSYVSNYGYTF TGTGCCAGCAGTTACGTATCTAACTATGGCTACACCTTC
NA TRBJ1-4 NA 12 TRBV29-1 CSAPGAGEKLFF TGCAGCGCCCCAGGGGCCGGAGAAAAACTGTTTTTT
NA TRBJ1-1 NA 13 TRBV19 CASSPTGNTEAFF TGTGCCAGTAGTCCTACAGGGAACACTGAAGCTTTCTTT
NA TRBJ2-3 once 12 TRBV7-9 CASSSGTDTQYF TGTGCCAGCAGCTCAGGTACAGATACGCAGTATTTT
TRBD1 TRBJ2-1 NA 14 TRBV27 CASSPGTGVYEQFF TGTGCCAGCAGTCCCGGGACAGGGGTTTATGAGCAGTTCTTC
NA TRBJ1-5 NA 15 TRBV4-1 CASSQASTSGQPQHF TGCGCCAGCAGCCAAGCCAGTACCAGTGGCCAGCCCCAGCATTTT
TRBD1 TRBJ2-7 NA 16 TRBV16 CASSLHSGTGTYEQYF TGTGCCAGCAGCCTCCACTCCGGGACAGGGACCTACGAGCAGTACTTC
TRBD2 TRBJ2-7 NA 14 TRBV15 CATSRGREVYEQYF TGTGCCACCAGCAGAGGACGGGAGGTGTACGAGCAGTACTTC
TRBD1 TRBJ1-2 NA 15 TRBV27 CASRTYRGPGGGYTF TGTGCCAGCAGAACCTACAGGGGGCCGGGGGGTGGCTACACCTTC
TRBD2 TRBJ2-1 NA 14 TRBV29-1 CSVPTSGYINEQFF TGCAGCGTCCCGACTAGCGGGTATATCAATGAGCAGTTCTTC
TRBD2 TRBJ2-1 NA 15 TRBV27 CATRREREVINEQFF TGTGCCACCCGACGGGAGCGGGAGGTTATCAATGAGCAGTTCTTC
NA TRBJ1-2 once 14 TRBV7-2 CASSLRALGAGYTF TGTGCCAGCAGCCTCAGGGCCCTAGGGGCTGGCTACACCTTC
TRBD2 TRBJ2-2 NA 17 TRBV5-4 CASSLLLAGGPHGELFF TGTGCCAGCAGCTTGCTTCTAGCGGGAGGGCCCCACGGGGAGCTGTTTTTT
NA TRBJ2-7 NA 14 TRBV25-1 CASSEYRRGREQYF TGTGCCAGCAGTGAATATCGGAGGGGACGCGAGCAGTACTTC
NA TRBJ1-1 NA 12 TRBV7-2 CASSFVPGQAFF TGTGCCAGCAGCTTCGTGCCAGGGCAAGCTTTCTTT
NA TRBJ2-6 NA 18 TRBV10-3 CAISESRTGRSGANVLTF TGTGCCATCAGTGAGTCGAGGACGGGAAGATCTGGGGCCAACGTCCTGACTTTC
TRBD1 TRBJ2-7 NA 13 TRBV6-6 CASRTGGLWEQYF TGTGCCAGCCGAACAGGGGGCCTTTGGGAGCAGTACTTC
TRBD1 TRBJ1-5 NA 15 TRBV7-2 CASSSGQGRNQPQHF TGTGCCAGCAGCTCGGGACAGGGAAGGAATCAGCCCCAGCATTTT
NA TRBJ1-1 NA 13 TRBV6-5 CASGRGWATEAFF TGTGCCAGCGGGAGGGGGTGGGCCACTGAAGCTTTCTTT
TRBD2 TRBJ2-7 NA 14 TRBV6-5 CASSLSGSGYEQYF TGTGCCAGCAGCCTTAGCGGGAGTGGTTACGAGCAGTACTTC
NA TRBJ1-1 NA 13 TRBV25-1 CASTRAGRTEAFF TGTGCCAGCACCCGGGCGGGAAGAACTGAAGCTTTCTTT
NA TRBJ2-3 NA 16 TRBV9 CASSVGGGVSTDTQYF TGTGCCAGCAGCGTAGGAGGGGGAGTAAGCACAGATACGCAGTATTTT
NA TRBJ1-5 NA 18 TRBV10-1 CASSEQAVLPDDNQPQHF TGCGCCAGCAGTGAGCAGGCAGTTCTTCCCGATGACAATCAGCCCCAGCATTTT
NA TRBJ2-6 NA 15 TRBV9 CASTRSNSGANVLTF TGTGCCAGCACGCGTAGCAACTCTGGGGCCAACGTCCTGACTTTC
TRBD1 TRBJ2-7 NA 14 TRBV6-5 CASSWDSLSYEQYF TGTGCCAGCAGTTGGGACAGCCTCTCCTACGAACAGTACTTC
TRBD1 TRBJ2-5 once 17 TRBV27 CASSPTGTGGAGETQYF TGTGCCAGCAGTCCAACCGGGACAGGGGGCGCGGGTGAGACCCAGTACTTC
NA TRBJ2-2 NA 16 TRBV4-2 CASSQDRGEHTGELFF TGTGCCAGCAGCCAAGATCGCGGGGAACACACCGGGGAGCTGTTTTTT
TRBD1 TRBJ1-1 NA 18 TRBV7-9 CASSRPPWNRGLGTEAFF TGTGCCAGCAGCCGACCGCCCTGGAACAGGGGGCTCGGCACTGAAGCTTTCTTT
NA TRBJ1-2 NA 14 TRBV29-1 CSVLDGVFSYGYTF TGCAGCGTTCTAGACGGAGTTTTTAGTTATGGCTACACCTTC
TRBD2 TRBJ2-7 NA 14 TRBV28 CASSLSLAGYEQYF TGTGCCAGCAGTTTATCTCTAGCGGGATACGAGCAGTACTTC
TRBD2 TRBJ2-5 once 16 TRBV27 CASSPHRTSGKETQYF TGTGCCAGCAGTCCTCATCGAACTAGCGGGAAAGAGACCCAGTACTTC
NA TRBJ1-4 once 12 TRBV11-1 CASSQIGEKLFF TGTGCCAGCAGCCAAATCGGGGAAAAACTGTTTTTT
NA TRBJ1-5 NA 13 TRBV4-3 CASSQNTNQPQHF TGCGCCAGCAGCCAAAACACGAATCAGCCCCAGCATTTT
NA TRBJ2-7 NA 15 TRBV27 CASSLSHGSSYEQYF TGTGCCAGCAGTTTATCTCACGGGAGCTCCTACGAGCAGTACTTC
TRBD1 TRBJ2-1 NA 17 TRBV19 CASSIMLPGQGGLEQFF TGTGCCAGTAGTATTATGCTCCCAGGACAGGGGGGTCTTGAGCAGTTCTTC
NA TRBJ2-2 NA 15 TRBV13 CASSSSGGPGGELFF TGTGCCAGCAGCTCGAGCGGTGGTCCTGGCGGGGAGCTGTTTTTT
TRBD2 TRBJ2-2 NA 16 TRBV4-1 CASSQEAGGRAGELFF TGCGCCAGCAGCCAAGAGGCGGGAGGGAGGGCCGGGGAGCTGTTTTTT
NA TRBJ2-2 NA 13 TRBV19 CASSIERTGELFF TGTGCCAGTAGTATTGAGCGCACCGGGGAGCTGTTTTTT
NA TRBJ2-3 NA 14 TRBV5-4 CASSLVGLTDTQYF TGTGCCAGCAGCTTGGTGGGACTTACAGATACGCAGTATTTT